A single sample gave rise to the 20 T cell receptor beta chains below, sequenced in a study of blood T cell repertoires in COVID-19. TCRdb's table, derived via immunoSEQ multiplex PCR, lists solely in-frame clones and lacks some. The table includes 150,000 to 200,000 clones, roughly nine tenths detected once. Sequencing used peripheral blood. Source of these receptors: a woman in her seventies with acute or convalescent COVID-19.

The chain employs TRBV6-5 and TRBJ2-4; D might be TRBD1 (5 bases). V was pared by 6 bases and J by 3 bases, with 15 bases between. Germline CDR1 reads MNHEY; CDR2 reads SVGAGI. This CDR3 has 15 residues. CDR3 sequence: CASSLDRLVKNIQYF. The CDR3 region has the DNA TGTGCCAGCAGCCTTGACAGATTGGTCAAAAACATTCAGTACTTC.

This chain connects TRBV7-9 to TRBJ1-2, with 9 nucleotides matching TRBD1. Germline trimming cut 4 bases from V and 8 bases from J; bases unmatched to any gene: 14. Germline V gene sequence: CDR1 SEHNR, CDR2 FQNEAQ (reference sequence). The CDR3 covers 16 residues. CDR3 amino acids: CASSSKATGGWGGYTF. CDR3 nucleotides: TGTGCCAGCAGCTCGAAAGCTACAGGGGGCTGGGGCGGCTACACCTTC.

The V and J genes are TRBV24-1 and TRBJ1-2; a possible D gene is TRBD1 (6 bases). The V gene's germline CDR1 is KGHDR and CDR2 SFDVKD. Between the trimmed V and J ends, which lost 9 bases and 3 bases, there was a span of 7 bases. The CDR3 is 11 residues long. The CDR3 DNA is TGTGCCACCCGGACAGACTATGGCTACACCTTC. It is translated as CATRTDYGYTF.

The rearrangement uses TRBV29-1 and TRBJ1-2, with unresolved D. The germline V gene encodes CDR1 SQVTM and CDR2 ANQGSEA. V lost 7 bases and J lost 7, with 19 bases in between. The CDR3 sequence is 13 residues long. CDR3 sequence reads: CSAPAGGGGGYTF. The CDR3 DNA sequence: TGCAGCGCCCCCGCCGGCGGAGGCGGTGGCTACACCTTC.

This chain connects TRBV5-8 to TRBJ1-1, with TRBD1 matching over 8 bases. Trimming removed 4 bases from V and 7 bases from J; junction bases left unmatched: 6. CDR1 and CDR2 from the germline V gene are SGHTS and YDEGEE. The CDR3 covers 13 residues. As DNA, the CDR3 is TGTGCCAGCAGCCAATACACAGGGGGTGAAGCTTTCTTT. Residues: CASSQYTGGEAFF.

The chain recombines TRBV6-5 with TRBJ2-7; 9 bases are a match to TRBD2. V lost 2 bases to trimming and J lost 2 bases; unmatched junction nucleotides: 4. The CDR3 totals 15 residues. Germline V gives CDR1 MNHEY, CDR2 SVGAGI. The CDR3 is CASSYLAGRTYEQYF. The CDR3 DNA follows: TGTGCCAGCAGTTACCTAGCGGGAAGAACCTACGAGCAGTACTTC.

The chain carries TRBV6-5 and TRBJ1-1; TRBD1 might be the D (5 bases). The CDR3 is 13 residues long. Deletions cut 6 bases from V and 3 bases from J, with 11 bases between. Germline values: CDR1 MNHEY, CDR2 SVGAGI. The CDR3 region is CASRGPYDTEAFF. The DNA of the CDR3 is TGTGCCAGCAGGGGGCCCTACGACACTGAAGCTTTCTTT.

The rearrangement uses TRBV19 and TRBJ2-7, with 7 bases identical to TRBD1. This CDR3 has 15 amino acids. Germline values: CDR1 LNHDA, CDR2 SQIVND (reference sequence). After removal of 3 bases from V and 5 bases from J, the junction contained 10 bases not matched to a gene. The CDR3 loop reads CASSMGDREIHEQYF. The CDR3 nucleotides are TGTGCCAGTAGTATGGGAGACAGGGAGATTCACGAGCAGTACTTC.

The V and J genes are TRBV18 and TRBJ1-5, with 7 nucleotides matching TRBD1. J lost 4 bases, V lost 0 bases, and 3 bases had no gene match. Germline CDR1 is KGHSH and CDR2 is LQKENI. The CDR3 contains 15 residues. The CDR3 DNA follows: TGTGCCAGCTCACCACCGGGACAGCTTAATCAGCCCCAGCATTTT. Amino acids: CASSPPGQLNQPQHF.

The chain carries TRBV4-3 and TRBJ1-1, with a weak D call TRBD1 (5 bases). This CDR3 contains 19 residues. Germline V gives CDR1 LGHNA, CDR2 YSLEER. V was trimmed by 0 bases and J by 0 bases, leaving 20 bases between them. CDR3 sequence reads: CASSQDFVQAFNLNTEAFF. The DNA for the CDR3 is TGCGCCAGCAGCCAAGATTTTGTACAGGCCTTCAACCTGAACACTGAAGCTTTCTTT.

V is TRBV3-1 (or the pseudogene TRBV3-2) and J is TRBJ1-1; 7 bases agree with TRBD1. This CDR3 has 14 residues. V trimming: 5 bases; J trimming: 2 bases; junction bases outside the gene matches: 5. The germline CDR1 and CDR2 sequences are LGHDT and YNNKEL (reference sequence). The CDR3: CASSWDSENTEAFF. In DNA form, the CDR3 reads TGTGCCAGCAGCTGGGACAGCGAAAACACTGAAGCTTTCTTT.

This clone was found once. The chain recombines TRBV19 with TRBJ2-2; D is ambiguous. The CDR3 consists of 18 residues. The germline gives CDR1 LNHDA, CDR2 SQIVND (reference sequence). V was trimmed by 4 bases and J by 0 bases, leaving 18 bases between them. CDR3: CASSKRTIKLANTGELFF. CDR3 DNA sequence: TGTGCCAGTAGTAAGCGCACGATAAAATTAGCGAACACCGGGGAGCTGTTTTTT.

For this clone: The sample holds other DNA sequences that translate to the same CDR3. The V and J genes are TRBV9 and TRBJ1-1, with a weak D call TRBD1 (6 bases). Trimming left V 0 bases short and J 2 bases short, with 11 bases between. Germline CDR1 reads SGDLS; CDR2 reads YYNGEE. The CDR3 sequence is 15 residues long. The CDR3 is CASSVGGGANTEAFF. DNA for the CDR3: TGTGCCAGCAGCGTAGGTGGGGGCGCCAACACTGAAGCTTTCTTT.

The V and J genes are TRBV5-5 and TRBJ2-3, with 8 bases matching TRBD2. CDR1 is SGHKS and CDR2 is YYEKEE in the germline V gene (reference sequence). The CDR3 runs to 15 residues. Losses at the gene ends were 4 bases for V and 6 bases for J; bases not matched to a gene: 10. CDR3 loop: CASSPGTRGGDTQYF. CDR3 sequence (DNA): TGTGCCAGCAGCCCGGGGACTAGAGGGGGGGATACGCAGTATTTT. The whole variable domain, remainder taken from reference TRBV5-5 and TRBJ2-3, is DAGVTQSPTHLIKTRGQQVTLRCSPISGHKSVSWYQQVLGQGPQFIFQYYEKEERGRGNFPDRFSARQFPNYSSELNVNALLLGDSALYLCASSPGTRGGDTQYFGPGTRLTVL.

This rearrangement joins TRBV5-4 to TRBJ2-3, with D perhaps TRBD2 (6 bases). Germline loops: CDR1 SGHNT, CDR2 YYREEE (reference sequence). V was shortened by 2 bases and J by 5 bases, with 15 bases between the two germline ends. This CDR3 region has 15 residues. CDR3 in amino acids: CASSFGGVRGDTQYF. Here the CDR3 DNA reads TGTGCCAGCAGCTTCGGCGGGGTGAGAGGAGATACGCAGTATTTT.

A single count supports this clone. The V gene is TRBV19, the J gene TRBJ2-1, with 9 bases identical to TRBD1. This CDR3 has 13 amino acids. After removal of 9 bases from V and 7 bases from J, the junction contained 7 bases not matched to a gene. Germline assignment: CDR1 LNHDA and CDR2 SQIVND (reference sequence). In DNA form, the CDR3 reads TGTGCCAGCAAAGACAGGGGGAGAAATGAGCAGTTCTTC. This codes for CASKDRGRNEQFF.

The chain carries TRBV9 and TRBJ2-2; TRBD1 matches 7 bases. Germline V lookup: CDR1 SGDLS, CDR2 YYNGEE. J was trimmed by 1 base and V by 3 bases; bases with no gene match: 0. This CDR3 is 14 amino acids long. The CDR3 loop reads CASSGTGNTGELFF. CDR3 DNA: TGTGCCAGCAGCGGGACAGGGAACACCGGGGAGCTGTTTTTT.

The V call is TRBV5-4, the J call TRBJ2-1; 7 positions agree with TRBD1. Germline CDR1 reads SGHNT; CDR2 reads YYREEE (reference sequence). V dropped 4 bases and J dropped 12; count of bases not matched to a gene: 4. The length of the CDR3 is 11 residues. The CDR3 region is CASSVGTVQFF. DNA for the CDR3: TGTGCCAGCAGCGTCGGGACAGTGCAGTTCTTC.

The chain recombines TRBV24-1 with TRBJ2-3, with D uncertain. CDR1 KGHDR and CDR2 SFDVKD come from the germline V gene. V lost 1 base and J 2 bases, leaving 12 bases between the germline ends. The CDR3 runs to 16 residues. CDR3 coding DNA: TGTGCCACCAGTGATTTAGGAGACTCCGCCACAGATACGCAGTATTTT. Amino acid sequence: CATSDLGDSATDTQYF.

The V and J genes are TRBV2 and TRBJ2-5; 11 positions agree with TRBD2. Germline-derived CDR1 and CDR2 are SNHLY and FYNNEI. This CDR3 spans 15 amino acids. After removal of 3 bases from V and 5 bases from J, the junction contained 5 bases not matched to a gene. The CDR3 here is CASSDRSGRGETQYF. CDR3 DNA sequence: TGTGCCAGCAGTGATCGTAGCGGGAGGGGCGAGACCCAGTACTTC.